These 20 T cell receptor beta chains were all obtained from the same sample, sequenced in a study of T cell responses to AZD1222 COVID-19 vaccine. The assay was immunoSEQ multiplex PCR, and TCRdb's table has in-frame clones only and misses some. The data contain about 110,000 clones, 88% of them singletons. Material: peripheral blood, obtained on day 0 of AZD1222 vaccination. These TCRs come from an adult in good health.

As concerns this clone: The germline gene is not matched at one end of the junction; a read error may be the cause. V gene TRBV19 combines with J gene TRBJ2-2, with TRBD2 as a possible D gene (5 bases). Germline V gene lookup returns CDR1 LNHDA and CDR2 SQIVND (reference sequence). This CDR3 has 19 amino acids. This CDR3 reads CASSRRSPEVASNAGELFF. CDR3 DNA sequence: TGTGCCAGTAGCCGTCGGTCCCCGGAGGTAGCCTCGAACGCCGGGGAGCTGTTTTTT.

This chain joins TRBV7-9 and TRBJ1-2; the match to TRBD1 covers 7 bases. CDR1 is SEHNR, CDR2 FQNEAQ, per germline (reference sequence). The junction had 4 bases not matched to a gene; V was cut back by 7 bases and J by 2 bases. The CDR3 covers 13 residues. CDR3 region: CASTPTGNYGYTF. CDR3 nucleotide sequence: TGTGCCAGCACCCCGACAGGGAACTATGGCTACACCTTC.

The chain combines TRBV7-3 with TRBJ2-1; 13 bases map to TRBD2. The junction had 4 bases not matched to a gene; V was cut back by 2 bases and J by 6 bases. The CDR3 totals 16 residues. Germline values: CDR1 SGHTA, CDR2 FQGTGA. The chain's CDR3 is CASSLGLAGVGNEQFF. The CDR3 DNA reads TGTGCCAGCAGCTTAGGACTAGCGGGAGTAGGCAATGAGCAGTTCTTC.

This CDR3 reads CAWSVVSGYTF. The CDR3 bases are TGTGCCTGGAGTGTAGTAAGCGGCTACACCTTC. The chain employs TRBV30 and TRBJ1-2; D call uncertain. The CDR3 contains 11 residues. V lost 0 bases and J 8 bases, leaving 7 bases between the germline ends. From germline, CDR1 is GTSNPN and CDR2 SVGIG (reference sequence).

The rearrangement uses TRBV6-5 and TRBJ1-6; D possibly corresponds to TRBD1 (5 bases). The germline CDR1 and CDR2 sequences are MNHEY and SVGAGI. This CDR3 has 14 amino acids. V shed 0 bases and J shed 7 bases, with 7 bases lying between them. The CDR3 nucleotides are TGTGCCAGCAGTTACTCCGACAGAAATTCACCCCTCCACTTT. Its protein is CASSYSDRNSPLHF.

The chain recombines TRBV3-1 (or the pseudogene TRBV3-2) with TRBJ2-1; possibly TRBD1 for D (6 bases). Germline values: CDR1 LGHDT, CDR2 YNNKEL (reference sequence). This CDR3 is built from 13 residues. V was shortened by 5 bases and J by 12 bases, with 17 bases between the two germline ends. This CDR3 is CASSSPARGRQFF. CDR3 bases: TGTGCCAGCAGCTCGCCCGCTAGGGGGAGGCAGTTCTTC.

V and J are TRBV7-3 and TRBJ2-5; 11 nucleotides agree with TRBD1. The CDR3 is 15 residues long. CDR1 and CDR2 (germline): SGHTA, FQGTGA. The J segment lost 4 bases and the V segment lost 5 bases, leaving 6 bases of the junction unmatched. Written as DNA, the CDR3 is TGTGCCAGCAGCCCCGGACAGGGGGCTGGAGAGACCCAGTACTTC. Protein: CASSPGQGAGETQYF. Looking up the rest from reference TRBV7-3 and TRBJ2-5 gives the full variable domain: GAGVSQTPSNKVTEKGKYVELRCDPISGHTALYWYRQSLGQGPEFLIYFQGTGAADDSGLPNDRFFAVRPEGSVSTLKIQRTERGDSAVYLCASSPGQGAGETQYFGPGTRLLVL.

This sequence joins TRBV12-5 and TRBJ1-1; the D gene is possibly TRBD1 (6 bases). The germline CDR1 and CDR2 sequences are LGHNT and FRNRAP. V was shortened by 3 bases and J by 5 bases, with 13 bases between the two germline ends. This CDR3 contains 14 residues. The CDR3 spells CASGFGRGGTEAFF. The CDR3 DNA reads as TGTGCTAGTGGTTTCGGCAGGGGAGGAACTGAAGCTTTCTTT.

The J gene is TRBJ1-2, the V gene TRBV3-1 (or the pseudogene TRBV3-2); D not resolved. V lost 0 bases, J lost 3 bases, and 8 bases lay in between. This CDR3 has 14 amino acids. CDR1 LGHDT and CDR2 YNNKEL come from the germline V gene (reference sequence). CDR3 bases: TGTGCCAGCAGCCAAGACCCCCCGGACTATGGCTACACCTTC. Its translation is CASSQDPPDYGYTF.

The rearrangement uses TRBV2 and TRBJ1-2, with D possibly TRBD1 on 6 matching bases. Germline assignment: CDR1 SNHLY and CDR2 FYNNEI. The CDR3 runs 14 residues. With 6 bases removed from V and 0 bases from J, the gap between germline ends came to 11 bases. This CDR3 reads CASRETGANYGYTF. DNA for the CDR3: TGTGCCAGCAGGGAGACAGGAGCTAACTATGGCTACACCTTC.

To note about this clone: At one of its ends the junction is not consistent with the germline gene, which may arise from a read error. The genes are TRBV30 and TRBJ2-7; no clear D. The CDR3 has 11 amino acids. CDR1 and CDR2 from the germline V gene are GTSNPN and SVGIG (reference sequence). The CDR3 sequence: CAWSVTGYVFF. CDR3 coding DNA: TGTGCCTGGAGTGTAACGGGCTACGTTTTCTTC. Combining the CDR3 with reference TRBV30 and TRBJ2-7 gives the whole variable domain SQTIHQWPATLVQPVGSPLSLECTVEGTSNPNLYWYRQAAGRGLQLLFYSVGIGQISSEVPQNLSASRPQDRQFILSSKKLLLSDSGFYLCAWSVTGYVFFGPGTRLTVT.

The gene calls are TRBV5-1 and TRBJ2-2; D may be TRBD1 (5 bases). Germline V gene data show CDR1 as SGHRS and CDR2 as YFSETQ. V lost 4 bases and J 4 bases, leaving 14 bases between the germline ends. This CDR3 is 15 amino acids long. The CDR3 sequence is CASSPGITSTGELFF. CDR3 in DNA: TGCGCCAGCAGCCCAGGGATTACTTCCACCGGGGAGCTGTTTTTT. The full variable domain, in which reference TRBV5-1 and TRBJ2-2 provide the parts outside the CDR3, is KAGVTQTPRYLIKTRGQQVTLSCSPISGHRSVSWYQQTPGQGLQFLFEYFSETQRNKGNFPGRFSGRQFSNSRSEMNVSTLELGDSALYLCASSPGITSTGELFFGEGSRLTVL.

This rearrangement joins TRBV7-2 to TRBJ2-7; D gene uncertain. V lost 5 bases and J 2 bases, leaving 16 bases between the germline ends. CDR1 SGHTA and CDR2 FQGNSA come from the germline V gene. CDR3 length equals 15 residues. CDR3 sequence: CASSPDANFPYEQYV. The CDR3 DNA reads TGTGCCAGCAGCCCGGACGCGAACTTCCCCTACGAGCAGTACGTC.

A single count supports this clone. The rearrangement uses TRBV5-1 and TRBJ1-2, with TRBD1 identical over 11 bases. Germline CDR1 reads SGHRS; CDR2 reads YFSETQ. The CDR3 runs 16 residues. V was clipped by 0 bases and J by 4 bases; unmatched bases: 5. DNA of the CDR3: TGCGCCAGCAGCTTGGGCGGACAGGGGGCTCCCTATGGCTACACCTTC. This sequence encodes CASSLGGQGAPYGYTF.

The gene calls are TRBV3-1 (or the pseudogene TRBV3-2) and TRBJ1-2; D remains ambiguous. Per the germline V gene, CDR1 is LGHDT and CDR2 is YNNKEL (reference sequence). This CDR3 is built from 13 residues. V was pared by 0 bases and J by 5 bases, with 7 bases between. CDR3 in DNA: TGTGCCAGCAGCCAAGATGGAGGGTATGGCTACACCTTC. It specifies CASSQDGGYGYTF.

The rearrangement joins TRBV5-4 to TRBJ1-1; no clear D. The CDR3 totals 14 residues. CDR1 SGHNT and CDR2 YYREEE come from the germline V gene (reference sequence). Trimming stripped 1 base from V and 3 bases from J, with 10 bases between. Here the CDR3 reads CASSLFRQHTEAFF. CDR3 DNA sequence: TGTGCCAGCAGCTTGTTTAGGCAACACACTGAAGCTTTCTTT.

In its sample, this clone was seen once. The J gene is TRBJ2-5, the V gene TRBV5-4; 14 bases line up with TRBD2. The germline gives CDR1 SGHNT, CDR2 YYREEE (reference sequence). This CDR3 is built from 17 residues. Trimming at V came to 2 bases and at J to 1 base, leaving 4 bases not matched to a gene. The CDR3 DNA sequence: TGTGCCAGCAGCTTCTTTGGACTAGCGGGAGGCCAAGAGACCCAGTACTTC. Protein: CASSFFGLAGGQETQYF.

The V gene is TRBV19, the J gene TRBJ1-2; 7 bases are shared with TRBD1. Germline loops: CDR1 LNHDA, CDR2 SQIVND (reference sequence). This CDR3 is 15 amino acids long. Germline trimming cut 4 bases from V and 1 base from J; bases unmatched to any gene: 6. CDR3 nucleotides: TGTGCCAGTAGTACAACAGGGGCCAGTAACTATGGCTACACCTTC. Translation: CASSTTGASNYGYTF.

The chain is built from TRBV2 and TRBJ2-2; perhaps D is TRBD1 or TRBD2 (5 bases each). This CDR3 spans 13 amino acids. The V and J ends lost 9 bases and 7 bases respectively, with 15 bases between them. From germline, CDR1 is SNHLY and CDR2 FYNNEI. In DNA form, the CDR3 reads TGTGCCAGTTCCCTTCGGGGCGGCGGGGAGCTGTTTTTT. Translated, it gives CASSLRGGGELFF.

The chain uses TRBV4-2 and TRBJ1-2; tentatively, D is TRBD1 (5 bases). Germline loops: CDR1 LGHNA, CDR2 YNFKEQ. V gave up 1 base and J gave up 6 bases, with 9 bases separating them. This CDR3 region has 13 residues. The CDR3 sequence: CASSQVTGDGYTF. The CDR3 region has the DNA TGTGCCAGCAGCCAAGTTACGGGGGATGGCTACACCTTC.